A selection of T cell receptor beta chains follows, all from one sample in a study of T cell repertoires in cytomegalovirus infection. TCRdb fed the reads into MiXCR, producing one record per CDR3 protein. Counted here are 140,000 to 150,000 distinct CDR3 sequences, over 25% occurring once; the ten biggest clones make up 45% to 55%. No antigens are known for them. This material consisted of CD8+ T cells from cultured PBMCs, taken from culture after CMV antigen stimulation. The receptors here all came from a human donor in good health (CMV status not recorded). Some clones in this sample may be carry-over from other donors' samples. The CDR3 runs from the conserved cysteine through the conserved F or W. Each record gives: J gene, clone size, D gene, V gene, CDR3 protein, CDR3 DNA. D genes are given only for firm matches. For some rows the clone size is stated as once, few or many, or as a class when expanded; others skip it.

J gene: TRBJ2-7; clone size: many; D gene: TRBD2; V gene: TRBV5-4; CDR3 protein: CASSSGLSHYEQYF; CDR3 DNA: TGTGCCAGCAGCTCGGGACTATCTCACTACGAGCAGTACTTC
J gene: TRBJ1-5; clone size: .; D gene: .; V gene: TRBV20-1; CDR3 protein: CSARNPDSNQPQHF; CDR3 DNA: TGCAGTGCTAGAAACCCCGACAGCAATCAGCCCCAGCATTTT
J gene: TRBJ2-1; clone size: .; D gene: .; V gene: TRBV12-3/TRBV12-4; CDR3 protein: CASTLWGAYNEQFF; CDR3 DNA: TGTGCCAGCACCCTTTGGGGGGCTTACAATGAGCAGTTCTTC
J gene: TRBJ2-3; clone size: few; D gene: TRBD1; V gene: TRBV6-1; CDR3 protein: CASSEFRTGTSTDTQYF; CDR3 DNA: TGTGCCAGCAGTGAATTTAGGACAGGGACGAGCACAGATACGCAGTATTTT
J gene: TRBJ2-7; clone size: .; D gene: TRBD2; V gene: TRBV19; CDR3 protein: CASSIDLTSGSSYEQYF; CDR3 DNA: TGTGCCAGTAGTATAGACCTGACTAGCGGGAGCTCCTACGAGCAGTACTTC
J gene: TRBJ2-4; clone size: .; D gene: .; V gene: TRBV29-1; CDR3 protein: CSVRAASENIQYF; CDR3 DNA: TGCAGCGTCAGGGCCGCTTCGGAGAACATTCAGTACTTC
J gene: TRBJ2-1; clone size: .; D gene: .; V gene: TRBV19; CDR3 protein: CASSIAHRLSESSYNEQFF; CDR3 DNA: TGTGCCAGTAGTATAGCCCATCGACTCTCCGAGAGCTCCTACAATGAGCAGTTCTTC
J gene: TRBJ1-6; clone size: .; D gene: .; V gene: TRBV4-1; CDR3 protein: CASSQELMLVAPLHF; CDR3 DNA: TGCGCCAGCAGCCAAGAACTGATGTTGGTAGCACCCCTCCACTTT
J gene: TRBJ2-1; clone size: .; D gene: TRBD1; V gene: TRBV19; CDR3 protein: CASKTGFSTNEQFF; CDR3 DNA: TGTGCCAGTAAGACAGGGTTCTCTACCAATGAGCAGTTCTTC
J gene: TRBJ1-2; clone size: .; D gene: .; V gene: TRBV10-2; CDR3 protein: CASGWGVEGYTF; CDR3 DNA: TGCGCCAGCGGGTGGGGGGTTGAGGGCTACACCTTC
J gene: TRBJ1-2; clone size: few; D gene: TRBD1; V gene: TRBV27; CDR3 protein: CASSSGQGRVGGYTF; CDR3 DNA: TGTGCCAGCAGTTCCGGACAGGGACGGGTAGGAGGCTACACCTTC
J gene: TRBJ2-2; clone size: .; D gene: .; V gene: TRBV10-2; CDR3 protein: CASSGPPAKAGELFF; CDR3 DNA: TGCGCCAGCAGTGGTCCCCCGGCTAAGGCCGGGGAGCTGTTTTTT
J gene: TRBJ2-7; clone size: .; D gene: .; V gene: TRBV7-9; CDR3 protein: CASSLAGNSYEQYF; CDR3 DNA: TGTGCCAGCAGCTTAGCAGGAAACTCCTACGAGCAGTACTTC
J gene: TRBJ2-6; clone size: .; D gene: .; V gene: TRBV6-5; CDR3 protein: CASSYSAAGANVLTF; CDR3 DNA: TGTGCCAGCAGTTACAGCGCAGCTGGGGCCAACGTCCTGACTTTC
J gene: TRBJ1-2; clone size: few; D gene: .; V gene: TRBV12-3/TRBV12-4; CDR3 protein: CASSLEGRSDPANYGYTF; CDR3 DNA: TGTGCCAGCAGTTTGGAGGGTCGTTCGGACCCGGCTAACTATGGCTACACCTTC
J gene: TRBJ2-1; clone size: .; D gene: .; V gene: TRBV20-1; CDR3 protein: CSARSGYGEQFF; CDR3 DNA: TGCAGTGCTAGGTCCGGGTATGGTGAGCAGTTCTTC
J gene: TRBJ2-1; clone size: few; D gene: .; V gene: TRBV24-1; CDR3 protein: CATSSGDPSYNEQFF; CDR3 DNA: TGTGCCACCTCCTCGGGGGATCCCTCCTACAATGAGCAGTTCTTC
J gene: TRBJ2-7; clone size: many; D gene: TRBD1; V gene: TRBV15; CDR3 protein: CATSRFPGQHSYEQYF; CDR3 DNA: TGTGCCACCAGCAGATTTCCGGGACAGCACTCCTACGAGCAGTACTTC
J gene: TRBJ1-1; clone size: .; D gene: .; V gene: TRBV7-9; CDR3 protein: CASSFRDIGRSEAFF; CDR3 DNA: TGTGCCAGCAGCTTCCGGGACATAGGTCGTTCTGAAGCTTTCTTT
J gene: TRBJ2-2; clone size: .; D gene: .; V gene: TRBV18; CDR3 protein: CASSPKTERVTGELFF; CDR3 DNA: TGTGCCAGCTCACCCAAGACGGAACGGGTCACCGGGGAGCTGTTTTTT
J gene: TRBJ2-7; clone size: .; D gene: TRBD1; V gene: TRBV2; CDR3 protein: CASRGGDRTSGEQYF; CDR3 DNA: TGTGCCAGCAGGGGTGGGGACAGGACCTCTGGCGAGCAGTACTTC
J gene: TRBJ2-1; clone size: few; D gene: TRBD2; V gene: TRBV2; CDR3 protein: CASRSGGATYNEQFF; CDR3 DNA: TGTGCCAGCAGGAGCGGGGGGGCGACCTACAATGAGCAGTTCTTC
J gene: TRBJ2-7; clone size: .; D gene: .; V gene: TRBV2; CDR3 protein: CASSEFYTGTGYEQYF; CDR3 DNA: TGTGCCAGCAGTGAATTTTATACAGGTACTGGATACGAGCAGTACTTC
J gene: TRBJ2-3; clone size: many; D gene: .; V gene: TRBV7-8; CDR3 protein: CASSLGNGNKYYTDTQYF; CDR3 DNA: TGTGCCAGCAGCTTAGGCAACGGGAATAAGTACTACACAGATACGCAGTATTTT
J gene: TRBJ1-5; clone size: .; D gene: TRBD1; V gene: TRBV7-9; CDR3 protein: CASSSGQGGNQPQHF; CDR3 DNA: TGTGCCAGCAGCTCGGGACAGGGGGGCAATCAGCCCCAGCATTTT
J gene: TRBJ2-3; clone size: few; D gene: TRBD2; V gene: TRBV12-3/TRBV12-4; CDR3 protein: CASSETSGGTDTQYF; CDR3 DNA: TGTGCCAGCAGTGAGACTAGCGGGGGCACAGATACGCAGTATTTT
J gene: TRBJ2-1; clone size: few; D gene: TRBD2; V gene: TRBV15; CDR3 protein: CATSLSGTSTNEQFF; CDR3 DNA: TGTGCCACCAGCTTGTCGGGGACTAGCACCAATGAGCAGTTCTTC
J gene: TRBJ1-1; clone size: few; D gene: TRBD1; V gene: TRBV12-3/TRBV12-4; CDR3 protein: CASSPAGTGGTEAFF; CDR3 DNA: TGTGCCAGCAGCCCAGCCGGGACAGGGGGCACTGAAGCTTTCTTT
J gene: TRBJ2-7; clone size: .; D gene: TRBD2; V gene: TRBV10-3; CDR3 protein: CAISEFGGGTYEQYF; CDR3 DNA: TGTGCCATCAGTGAGTTTGGCGGGGGGACCTACGAGCAGTACTTC
J gene: TRBJ2-7; clone size: few; D gene: TRBD1; V gene: TRBV7-8; CDR3 protein: CASSNRDRPYEQYF; CDR3 DNA: TGTGCCAGCAGCAACCGGGACAGACCGTATGAGCAGTACTTC
J gene: TRBJ1-6; clone size: .; D gene: .; V gene: TRBV12-3/TRBV12-4; CDR3 protein: CASSLAKAGNSPLHF; CDR3 DNA: TGTGCCAGCAGTTTAGCGAAGGCTGGGAATTCACCCCTCCACTTT
J gene: TRBJ1-1; clone size: .; D gene: .; V gene: TRBV7-5; CDR3 protein: CISVPEAATGNTEAFF; CDR3 DNA: .
J gene: TRBJ2-7; clone size: few; D gene: TRBD2; V gene: TRBV5-4; CDR3 protein: CASSLSAGGPNEQYF; CDR3 DNA: TGTGCCAGCAGCTTGTCGGCGGGGGGCCCCAACGAGCAGTACTTC
J gene: TRBJ2-3; clone size: many; D gene: TRBD1; V gene: TRBV7-9; CDR3 protein: CASSHPGTGTDTQYF; CDR3 DNA: TGTGCCAGCAGCCACCCAGGGACAGGGACAGATACGCAGTATTTT
J gene: TRBJ2-7; clone size: .; D gene: TRBD2; V gene: TRBV7-3; CDR3 protein: CASSFRLAGGILGEQYF; CDR3 DNA: TGTGCCAGCAGCTTTCGCCTAGCGGGGGGCATACTGGGGGAGCAGTACTTC
J gene: TRBJ2-7; clone size: .; D gene: TRBD1; V gene: TRBV2; CDR3 protein: CASSEMGQGYEQYF; CDR3 DNA: TGTGCCAGCAGTGAGATGGGACAGGGCTACGAGCAGTACTTC
J gene: TRBJ2-7; clone size: few; D gene: .; V gene: TRBV28; CDR3 protein: CASSPGVAQYEQYF; CDR3 DNA: TGTGCCAGCAGCCCTGGAGTCGCGCAATACGAGCAGTACTTC
J gene: TRBJ2-5; clone size: .; D gene: .; V gene: TRBV7-8; CDR3 protein: CASTGRAYQESQYF; CDR3 DNA: TGTGCCAGCACAGGCAGGGCCTACCAAGAGAGCCAGTACTTC
J gene: TRBJ1-1; clone size: .; D gene: .; V gene: TRBV19; CDR3 protein: CASIDTGSNTEAFF; CDR3 DNA: TGTGCCAGTATCGATACAGGGTCTAACACTGAAGCTTTCTTT
J gene: TRBJ2-1; clone size: .; D gene: .; V gene: TRBV7-9; CDR3 protein: CASSKGLGEQFF; CDR3 DNA: TGTGCCAGCAGCAAAGGTCTGGGCGAGCAGTTCTTC